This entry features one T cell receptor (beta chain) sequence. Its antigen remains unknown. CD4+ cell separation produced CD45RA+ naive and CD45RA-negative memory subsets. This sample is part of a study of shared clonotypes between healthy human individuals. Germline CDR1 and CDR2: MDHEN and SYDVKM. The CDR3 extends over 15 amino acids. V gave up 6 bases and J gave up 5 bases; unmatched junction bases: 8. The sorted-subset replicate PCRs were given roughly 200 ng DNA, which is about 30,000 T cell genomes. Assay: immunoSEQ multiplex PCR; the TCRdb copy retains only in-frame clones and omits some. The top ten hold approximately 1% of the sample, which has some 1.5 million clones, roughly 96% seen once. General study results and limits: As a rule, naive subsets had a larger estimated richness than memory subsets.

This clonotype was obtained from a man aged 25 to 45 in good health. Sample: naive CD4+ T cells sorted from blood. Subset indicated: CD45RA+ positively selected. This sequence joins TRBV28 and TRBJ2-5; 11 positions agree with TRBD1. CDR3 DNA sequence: TGTGCCAGCAGCCCGGACAGGGGGCGAGCGGAGACCCAGTACTTC. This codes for CASSPDRGRAETQYF.